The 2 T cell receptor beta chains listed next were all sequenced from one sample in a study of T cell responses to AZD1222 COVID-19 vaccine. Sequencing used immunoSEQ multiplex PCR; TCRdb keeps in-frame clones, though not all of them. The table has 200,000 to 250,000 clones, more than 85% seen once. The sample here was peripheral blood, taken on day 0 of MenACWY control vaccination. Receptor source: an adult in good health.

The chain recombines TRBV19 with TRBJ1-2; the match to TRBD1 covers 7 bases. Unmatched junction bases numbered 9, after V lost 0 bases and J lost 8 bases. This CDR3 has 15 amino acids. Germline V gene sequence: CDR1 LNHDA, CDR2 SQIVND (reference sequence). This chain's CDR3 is CASSIEARGTLGYTF. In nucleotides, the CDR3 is TGTGCCAGTAGTATAGAGGCCAGGGGGACCCTCGGCTACACCTTC.

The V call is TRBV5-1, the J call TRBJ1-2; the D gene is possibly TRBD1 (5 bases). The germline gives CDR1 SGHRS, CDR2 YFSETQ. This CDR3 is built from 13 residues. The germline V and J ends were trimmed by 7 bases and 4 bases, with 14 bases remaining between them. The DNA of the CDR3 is TGCGCCAGCGGGGAAGGGGAAGGCTATGGCTACACCTTC. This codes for CASGEGEGYGYTF. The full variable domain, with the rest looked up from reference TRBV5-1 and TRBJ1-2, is KAGVTQTPRYLIKTRGQQVTLSCSPISGHRSVSWYQQTPGQGLQFLFEYFSETQRNKGNFPGRFSGRQFSNSRSEMNVSTLELGDSALYLCASGEGEGYGYTFGSGTRLTVV.